Listed here are 15 T cell receptor beta chains from one sample, sequenced in a study of cytomegalovirus exposure and HLA in healthy donors (dated by TCRdb to the late 2010s). The library was generated by the immunoSEQ multiplex PCR assay. The multiplex PCR relied on a mix of 60 forward primers for TCR Vbeta segments and 13 reverse primers for TCR Jbeta segments. Sourced from immuneACCESS, this table was stored by TCRdb with only in-frame sequences that have V and J called. A share of the clones is absent; for the studies checked, an unresolved V gene accounts for under half, and the remainder has no known explanation. The sample includes fewer than 200,000 clones, with approximately 71% observed a single time. The top ten hold 1.5% of the sample. Material for sequencing was PBMCs. Receptors were obtained from a girl aged 5 to 17 in good health and CMV-seronegative.

This clone appeared a single time. The chain combines TRBV15 with TRBJ2-5; 13 positions match TRBD2. Gene TRBJ2-7 matches the end of the DNA better, so the J call may be wrong. The CDR3 totals 16 residues. Germline V gene data show CDR1 as LNHNV and CDR2 as YYDKDF (reference sequence). In nucleotides, the CDR3 is TGTGCCACCAGCAACGGACTAGCGGGGGTAACCTACGAGCAGTACTTC. Translating it yields CATSNGLAGVTYEQYF.

J is TRBJ2-7 and V is TRBV7-6; 8 bases agree with TRBD2. The length of the CDR3 is 15 residues. The ends lost 0 bases at V and 5 bases at J; junction bases unmatched: 6. The germline CDR1 and CDR2 sequences are SGHVS and FNYEAQ. The CDR3 region has the DNA TGTGCCAGCAGCTTAGCACCCGGGAGGGGGAACGAGCAGTACTTC. As protein: CASSLAPGRGNEQYF.

The rearrangement uses TRBV28 and TRBJ1-3; TRBD1 might be the D (5 bases). This CDR3 is built from 15 residues. Trimming pared 11 bases from V and 0 bases from J, leaving 17 bases between. Germline lookup yields CDR1 MDHEN and CDR2 SYDVKM. CDR3: CAGGSGGLSGNTIYF. Written as DNA, the CDR3 is TGTGCCGGGGGTTCGGGGGGACTCTCTGGAAACACCATATATTTT.

The V and J genes are TRBV5-1 and TRBJ2-2; D possibly corresponds to TRBD2 (6 bases). V was cut by 0 bases and J by 7 bases, with 19 bases left in between. Germline values: CDR1 SGHRS, CDR2 YFSETQ. This CDR3 is 17 amino acids long. Here the CDR3 reads CASSLAGNQAGSGELFF. CDR3 coding DNA: TGCGCCAGCAGCTTGGCCGGGAACCAGGCGGGGAGCGGGGAGCTGTTTTTT.

Here the CDR3 reads CASSVDRVGGYGYTF. In DNA form, the CDR3 reads TGCGCCAGCAGCGTGGACAGGGTGGGAGGCTATGGCTACACCTTC. The V gene is TRBV4-1, the J gene TRBJ1-2, with 8 nucleotides matching TRBD1. The V segment lost 5 bases and the J segment 4 bases; nucleotides outside the gene matches: 9. This CDR3 has 15 residues. Germline CDR1 and CDR2: MGHRA and YSYEKL.

CDR3 in amino acids: CASSLGGQSYEQYF. In nucleotides, the CDR3 is TGCGCCAGCAGCTTGGGGGGACAGTCCTACGAGCAGTACTTC. This sequence joins TRBV5-1 and TRBJ2-7; 7 bases line up with TRBD1. Germline values: CDR1 SGHRS, CDR2 YFSETQ. V was clipped by 0 bases and J by 1 base; unmatched bases: 1. The CDR3 has 14 amino acids. Full variable domain (rest looked up from reference TRBV5-1 and TRBJ2-7): KAGVTQTPRYLIKTRGQQVTLSCSPISGHRSVSWYQQTPGQGLQFLFEYFSETQRNKGNFPGRFSGRQFSNSRSEMNVSTLELGDSALYLCASSLGGQSYEQYFGPGTRLTVT.

This clone was recorded a few times. This chain links TRBV7-9 with TRBJ1-1; D might be TRBD1 (6 bases). The V gene's germline CDR1 is SEHNR and CDR2 FQNEAQ (reference sequence). This CDR3 spans 13 amino acids. V dropped 5 bases and J dropped 3 bases, with 10 bases sitting between them. The CDR3 DNA is TGTGCCAGCAGCCCAGAGGGGGACACTGAAGCTTTCTTT. Encoded protein: CASSPEGDTEAFF.

This rearrangement joins TRBV9 to TRBJ2-3, with 11 bases fitting TRBD2. Unmatched junction bases numbered 5, after V lost 3 bases and J lost 2 bases. Germline values: CDR1 SGDLS, CDR2 YYNGEE. The CDR3 spans 16 residues. Written as DNA, the CDR3 is TGTGCCAGCAGCGCGGGACTAGCGGATGACACAGATACGCAGTATTTT. It yields the protein CASSAGLADDTDTQYF.

This clone was recorded only once. V and J are TRBV19 and TRBJ2-1, with 11 bases aligning to TRBD2. V shed 10 bases, J shed 6 bases, and the junction held 5 bases outside the gene matches. The CDR3 has 13 amino acids. Germline CDR1 LNHDA, CDR2 SQIVND (reference sequence). The CDR3 region is CAISSGGTNEQFF. The CDR3 DNA is TGTGCCATATCTAGCGGGGGGACCAATGAGCAGTTCTTC.

The chain links TRBV6-4 to TRBJ2-2, with D possibly being TRBD1 (6 bases). The ends were cut back, 4 bases at V and 0 bases at J, with 12 bases in the middle. Germline V gene sequence: CDR1 MRHNA, CDR2 SNTAGT. The CDR3 sequence is 16 residues long. The DNA of the CDR3 is TGTGCCAGCAGTGTCCAATGGACAGCGAACACCGGGGAGCTGTTTTTT. This translates into CASSVQWTANTGELFF.

The J gene is TRBJ2-1, the V gene TRBV6-4; TRBD2 agrees at 10 bases. The CDR3 loop spans 16 amino acids. V shed 5 bases and J 3 bases; nucleotides not matched to a gene: 7. Germline CDR1 is MRHNA and CDR2 is SNTAGT. The CDR3 is CASSPLSGGIYNEQFF. The CDR3 bases are TGTGCCAGCAGTCCCCTTAGCGGGGGGATCTACAATGAGCAGTTCTTC.

This chain connects TRBV18 to TRBJ2-2; no clear D gene. Germline V gene sequence: CDR1 KGHSH, CDR2 LQKENI. Trimming took off 10 bases at V and 0 bases at J, with 9 bases between the two ends. The CDR3 runs to 13 residues. The CDR3 loop reads CATISANTGELFF. Here the CDR3 DNA reads TGTGCCACGATAAGCGCGAACACCGGGGAGCTGTTTTTT.

The chain combines TRBV19 with TRBJ2-7; unclear D gene. The germline V and J ends were trimmed by 1 base and 2 bases, with 6 bases remaining between them. The CDR3 spans 13 residues. The germline V gene has CDR1 LNHDA and CDR2 SQIVND (reference sequence). CDR3 DNA sequence: TGTGCCAGTAGTATAGCGTCGGCCTACGAGCAGTACTTC. Translated, it gives CASSIASAYEQYF.

This clone was seen once. The chain employs TRBV6-5 and TRBJ2-1; 9 nucleotides match TRBD1. V shed 6 bases and J 9 bases; nucleotides not matched to a gene: 12. Germline V gives CDR1 MNHEY, CDR2 SVGAGI. This CDR3 region has 15 residues. The CDR3 bases are TGTGCCAGCAGACCCGGGACAGGGTTTTTAGGTGAGCAGTTCTTC. It translates to CASRPGTGFLGEQFF.

The chain carries TRBV28 and TRBJ1-1; 8 bases match TRBD1. This CDR3 has 14 amino acids. The V and J ends lost 6 bases and 1 base, in that order; junction bases with no gene match: 4. Germline CDR1 is MDHEN and CDR2 is SYDVKM. The CDR3 loop reads CASRAGTGNTEAFF. CDR3 bases: TGTGCCAGCAGAGCCGGGACAGGGAACACTGAAGCTTTCTTT.